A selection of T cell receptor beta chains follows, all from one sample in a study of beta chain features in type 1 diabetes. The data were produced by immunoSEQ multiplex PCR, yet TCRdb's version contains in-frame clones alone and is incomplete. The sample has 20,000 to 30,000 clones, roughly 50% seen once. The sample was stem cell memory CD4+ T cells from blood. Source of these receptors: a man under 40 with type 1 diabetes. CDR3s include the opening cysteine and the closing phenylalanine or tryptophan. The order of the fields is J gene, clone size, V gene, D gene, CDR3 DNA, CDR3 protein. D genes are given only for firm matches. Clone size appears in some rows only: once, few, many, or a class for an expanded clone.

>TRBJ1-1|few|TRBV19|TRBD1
TGTGCCACCTCGACAGGGGGCAAGAACACTGAAGCTTTCTTT
CATSTGGKNTEAFF
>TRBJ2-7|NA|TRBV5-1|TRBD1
TGCGCCAGCAGTCTGGACGGGACAGCCTCCTACGAGCAGTACTTC
CASSLDGTASYEQYF
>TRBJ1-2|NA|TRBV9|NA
TGTGCCAGCAGCGTAGGGGGCAGTACTAACTATGGCTACACCTTC
CASSVGGSTNYGYTF
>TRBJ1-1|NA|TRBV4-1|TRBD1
TGCGCCAGCAGCCAAGATCCGGGACAGGGGAACACTGAAGCTTTCTTT
CASSQDPGQGNTEAFF
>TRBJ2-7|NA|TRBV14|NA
TGTGCCAGCAGCCAAGTTTCCGCGGGGAGCTCCTACGAGCAGTACTTC
CASSQVSAGSSYEQYF
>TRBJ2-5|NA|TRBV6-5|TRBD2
TGTGCCAGCAGCTACGAGCTAGCGGGAGGAGAGACCCAGTACTTC
CASSYELAGGETQYF
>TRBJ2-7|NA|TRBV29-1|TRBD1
TGCAGCGTTGCGCCAGGGGGTTACGAGCAGTACTTC
CSVAPGGYEQYF
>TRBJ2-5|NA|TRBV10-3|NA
TGTGCCACTGCTCTCCACCTTCACAAAGAGACCCAGTACTTC
CATALHLHKETQYF
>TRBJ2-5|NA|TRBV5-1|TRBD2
TGCGCCAGCAGCTTGGGGCTAGCGGGGGACCACCAAGAGACCCAGTACTTC
CASSLGLAGDHQETQYF
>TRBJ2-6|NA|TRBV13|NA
TGTGCCAGCAGCTTAGGGCAGGGAAGAATCGCTGGGGCCAACGTCCTGACTTTC
CASSLGQGRIAGANVLTF
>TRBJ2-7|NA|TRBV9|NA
TGTGCCAGCAGCGTAGGAACCCAGGGGACGGACTCCTACGAGCAGTACTTC
CASSVGTQGTDSYEQYF
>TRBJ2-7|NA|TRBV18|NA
TGTGCCAGCTCGCCTGATTACGAGCAGTACTTC
CASSPDYEQYF
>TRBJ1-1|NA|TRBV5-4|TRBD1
TGTGCCAGCAGCCCGGGACAGATGAACACTGAAGCTTTCTTT
CASSPGQMNTEAFF
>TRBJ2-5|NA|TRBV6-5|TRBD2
TGTGCCAGCAGGGGACTAGCGGTCCAAGAGACCCAGTACTTC
CASRGLAVQETQYF
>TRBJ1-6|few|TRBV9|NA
TGTGCCAGCGCCCGGGGTAAGGGTAACGATTCACCCCTCCACTTT
CASARGKGNDSPLHF
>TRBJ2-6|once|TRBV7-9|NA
TGTGCCAGCAGCTTAGGCAGCGCTTCTGGGGCCAACGTCCTGACTTTC
CASSLGSASGANVLTF
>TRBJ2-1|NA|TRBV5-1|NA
TGCGCCAGCAGCTTGGAACTATACAATGAGCAGTTCTTC
CASSLELYNEQFF
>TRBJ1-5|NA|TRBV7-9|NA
TGTGCCAGCAGCCAGGACAGTAATCAGCCCCAGCATTTT
CASSQDSNQPQHF
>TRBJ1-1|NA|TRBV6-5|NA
TGTGCCAGCAGTTACTCGATCGGGAAGAACACTGAAGCTTTCTTT
CASSYSIGKNTEAFF
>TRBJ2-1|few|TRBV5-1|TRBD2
TGCGCCAGCAGCTTGGGGACTAGCGGGAGGCACAATGAGCAGTTCTTC
CASSLGTSGRHNEQFF
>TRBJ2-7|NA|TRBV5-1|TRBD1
TGCGCCAGCAGTACGGGAACAGGGGTTTCCTACGAGCAGTACTTC
CASSTGTGVSYEQYF
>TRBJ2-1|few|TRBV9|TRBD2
TGTGCCAGCAGCATGGCGGGGACGCGGGGGGAGCAGTTCTTC
CASSMAGTRGEQFF
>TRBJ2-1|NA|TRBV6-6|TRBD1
TGTGCCAGCAGTTACGACAGGGGACTCACATACAATGAGCAGTTCTTC
CASSYDRGLTYNEQFF
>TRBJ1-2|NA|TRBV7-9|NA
TGTGCCAGCAGCTTACCCGGCTATGGCTACACCTTC
CASSLPGYGYTF
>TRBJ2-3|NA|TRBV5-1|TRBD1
TGCGCCAGCAGCGAGAGGACAGGGGGCGTGAATACGCAGTATTTT
CASSERTGGVNTQYF
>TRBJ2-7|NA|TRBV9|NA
TGTGCCAGCAGCGTAGGTTCATCGCCGGGAGAGCAGTACTTC
CASSVGSSPGEQYF
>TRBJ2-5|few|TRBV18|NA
TGTGCCAGCTCACCAGGAGGACGGGAGACGGAGACCCAGTACTTC
CASSPGGRETETQYF
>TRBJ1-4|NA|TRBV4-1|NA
TGCGCCAGCAGCCAAAGACAGACAACTAATGAAAAACTGTTTTTT
CASSQRQTTNEKLFF
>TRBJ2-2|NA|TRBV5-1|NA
TGCGCCAGCAGCCGCACTAGCAGCAACACCGGGGAGCTGTTTTTT
CASSRTSSNTGELFF
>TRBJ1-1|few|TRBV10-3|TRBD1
TGTGCCATCAGCACCTCGGGACAGGGGGAGGGCGCTTTCTTT
CAISTSGQGEGAFF
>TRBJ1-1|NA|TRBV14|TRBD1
TGTGCCAGCAGAGATATCAGGGGGATGAACACTGAAGCTTTCTTT
CASRDIRGMNTEAFF
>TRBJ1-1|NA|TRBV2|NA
TGTGCCAGCAGTGGACAGTCTGAAGCTTTCTTT
CASSGQSEAFF
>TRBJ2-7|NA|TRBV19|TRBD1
TGTGCCAGTAGTATCGGGACAGGGAATCTCGGGAATCGAGAGCAGTACTTC
CASSIGTGNLGNREQYF
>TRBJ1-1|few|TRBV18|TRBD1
TGTGCCAGCTCACCGACAGGGTGGGACACTGAAGCTTTCTTT
CASSPTGWDTEAFF
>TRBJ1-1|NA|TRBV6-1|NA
TGTGCCAGCAGTGATCAGGGAGGGGAGACTGAAGCTTTCTTT
CASSDQGGETEAFF
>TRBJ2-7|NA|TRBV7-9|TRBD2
TGTGCCAGCAGCTTGGGACTAGCAGGGGAAGGGAAGTACTTC
CASSLGLAGEGKYF
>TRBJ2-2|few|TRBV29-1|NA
TGCAGCGTCGAACGACGGGAGAGGACCGGGGAGCTGTTTTTT
CSVERRERTGELFF
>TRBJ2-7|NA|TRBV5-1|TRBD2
TGCGCCAGCAGCGCCGTACTAGCGGGGGCCACCTACGAGCAGTACTTC
CASSAVLAGATYEQYF
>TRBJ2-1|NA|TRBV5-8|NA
TGTGCCAGCAGCCCGTTAGCGGACTCCTACAATGAGCAGTTCTTC
CASSPLADSYNEQFF
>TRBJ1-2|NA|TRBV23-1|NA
TGCGCCAGCAGTCAACCCCCCGGGACATTTAACTATGGCTACACCTTC
CASSQPPGTFNYGYTF
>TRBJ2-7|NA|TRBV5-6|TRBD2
TGTGCCAGCAGTCAGTTGGGACTAGCGACCGAGCAGTACTTC
CASSQLGLATEQYF
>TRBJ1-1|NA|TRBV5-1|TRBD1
TGCGCCAGCAGCGCTCGGGACAGGGAGAGAGGAACTGAAGCTTTCTTT
CASSARDRERGTEAFF
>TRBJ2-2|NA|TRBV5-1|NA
TGCGCCAGCAGCTTGGCCTCAGTCACCGGGGAGCTGTTTTTT
CASSLASVTGELFF
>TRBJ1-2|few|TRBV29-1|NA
TGCAGCGTTGCGACAACTCTCTATGGCTACACCTTC
CSVATTLYGYTF
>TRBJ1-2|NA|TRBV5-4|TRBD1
TGTGCCAGCAGCCCCGGGACAGCTAACTATGGCTACACCTTC
CASSPGTANYGYTF
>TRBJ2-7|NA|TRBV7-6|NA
TGTGCCAGCAGCTTATCTAATACAGGGCTCAGCTCCTACGAGCAGTACTTC
CASSLSNTGLSSYEQYF
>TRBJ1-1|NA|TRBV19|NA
TGTGCCAGTAATATCCCACAGTCGAACACTGAAGCTTTCTTT
CASNIPQSNTEAFF
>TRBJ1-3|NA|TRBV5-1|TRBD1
TGCGCCAGCAGCTCTGGGACAGCCTCTGGAAACACCATATATTTT
CASSSGTASGNTIYF
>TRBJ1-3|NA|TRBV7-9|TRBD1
TGTGCCAGCAGCTTACCGACAGGGCGAACGCGAAACACCATATATTTT
CASSLPTGRTRNTIYF
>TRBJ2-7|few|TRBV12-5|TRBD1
TGTGCTAGTGGTTTGGTACTTGGGACAGTTACCTACGAGCAGTACTTC
CASGLVLGTVTYEQYF
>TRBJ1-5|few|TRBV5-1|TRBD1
TGCGCCAGCAGCTTGGAACAGGGGGACAATCAGCCCCAGCATTTT
CASSLEQGDNQPQHF
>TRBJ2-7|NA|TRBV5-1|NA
TGCGCCAGCAGCTTGGCACCCGGCGCGGCCTACGAGCAGTACTTC
CASSLAPGAAYEQYF
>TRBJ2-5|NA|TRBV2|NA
TGTGCCAGCAGTGGCGGGCGGACTCAAGAGACCCAGTACTTC
CASSGGRTQETQYF
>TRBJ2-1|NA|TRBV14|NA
TGTGCCAGCAGCCAATTCAACAATGAGCAGTTCTTC
CASSQFNNEQFF
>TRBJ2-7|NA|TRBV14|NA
TGTGCCAGCAGCCAAGGGGCCAAAGGTCGGTACGAGCAGTACTTC
CASSQGAKGRYEQYF
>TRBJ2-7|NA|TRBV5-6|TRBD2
TGTGCCAGCAGCTTCCGCGGGGGGTCATTCGGCTACGAGCAGTACTTC
CASSFRGGSFGYEQYF
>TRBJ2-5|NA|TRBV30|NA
TGTGCCTGGAGTGTGATGCGTGAGACCCAGTACTTC
CAWSVMRETQYF
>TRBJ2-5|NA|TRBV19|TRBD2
TGTGCCAGTAGTATAGGTAGCGGGGGCCCGGTCCAAGAGACCCAGTACTTC
CASSIGSGGPVQETQYF
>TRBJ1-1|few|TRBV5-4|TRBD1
TGTGCCAGCACCAGGCAGGGGGTGGGGAGCACTGAAGCTTTCTTT
CASTRQGVGSTEAFF